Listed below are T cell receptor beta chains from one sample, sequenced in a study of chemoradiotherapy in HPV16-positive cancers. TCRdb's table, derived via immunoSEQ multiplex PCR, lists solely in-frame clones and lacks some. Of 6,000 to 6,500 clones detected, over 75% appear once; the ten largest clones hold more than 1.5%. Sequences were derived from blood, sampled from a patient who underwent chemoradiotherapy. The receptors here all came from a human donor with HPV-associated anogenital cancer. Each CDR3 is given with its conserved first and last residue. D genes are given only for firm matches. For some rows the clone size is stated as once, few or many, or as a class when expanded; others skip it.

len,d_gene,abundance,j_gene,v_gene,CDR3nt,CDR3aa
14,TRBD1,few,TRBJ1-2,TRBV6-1,TGTGCCAGCAGGGGGGACAGGGGGCTTCATGGCTACACCTTC,CASRGDRGLHGYTF
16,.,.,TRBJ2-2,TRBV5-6,TGTGCCAGCAGCTTTTGGGCCTCGAGGAACACCGGGGAGCTGTTTTTT,CASSFWASRNTGELFF
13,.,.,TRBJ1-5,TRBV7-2,TGTGCCAGCAGCTTAGTACAGAATCAGCCCCAGCATTTT,CASSLVQNQPQHF
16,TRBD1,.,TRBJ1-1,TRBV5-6,TGTGCCAGCAGCCATGAAGAGGGACAGGGTAGGACTGAAGCTTTCTTT,CASSHEEGQGRTEAFF
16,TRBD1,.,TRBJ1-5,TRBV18,TGTGCCAGCTCCCCAGGACAGGGGGCTTTCAATCAGCCCCAGCATTTT,CASSPGQGAFNQPQHF
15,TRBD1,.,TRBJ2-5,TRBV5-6,TGTGCCAGCAGTGCTGGGACAGGGCGAGGGGAGACCCAGTACTTC,CASSAGTGRGETQYF
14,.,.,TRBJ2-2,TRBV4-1,TGCGCCAGCAGCCAAGGCGGGTGGGGCGGGGAGCTGTTTTTT,CASSQGGWGGELFF
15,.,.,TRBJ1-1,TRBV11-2,TGTGCCAGCAGCTTATCGCAAGGGATGAACACTGAAGCTTTCTTT,CASSLSQGMNTEAFF
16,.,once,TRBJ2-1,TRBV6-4,TGTGCCAGCAGTGACGAGACAGTCGGCTCCTACAATGAGCAGTTCTTC,CASSDETVGSYNEQFF
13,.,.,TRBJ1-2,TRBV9,TGTGCCAGCAGCGTAACTGAGAACTATGGCTACACCTTC,CASSVTENYGYTF
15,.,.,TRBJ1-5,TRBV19,TGTGCCAGTAGTATACAGGCAGGGACAAATCAGCCCCAGCATTTT,CASSIQAGTNQPQHF
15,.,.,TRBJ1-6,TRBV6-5,TGTGCCAGCCGGCCGCTCTCGGGCGGAGGTTCACCCCTCCACTTT,CASRPLSGGGSPLHF
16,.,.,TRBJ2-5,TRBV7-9,TGTGCCAGCAGCTTAGGACGGGGGCTCAACCAAGAGACCCAGTACTTC,CASSLGRGLNQETQYF
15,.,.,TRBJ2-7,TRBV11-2,TGTGCCAGCAGCGCCGGGGGTTCCCGTTACTACGAGCAGTACTTC,CASSAGGSRYYEQYF
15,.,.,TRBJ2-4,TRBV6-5,TGTGCCAGCAGTTTAACGACAGGAGCCAAAAACATTCAGTACTTC,CASSLTTGAKNIQYF
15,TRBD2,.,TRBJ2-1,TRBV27,TGTGCCAGCAGTTTGGTTAGCGGGGCTTACAATGAGCAGTTCTTC,CASSLVSGAYNEQFF
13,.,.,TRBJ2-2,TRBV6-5,TGTGCCAGCAGTTCTTTTCGGACCGGGGAGCTGTTTTTT,CASSSFRTGELFF
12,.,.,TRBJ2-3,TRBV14,TGTGCCAGCAGCCGAGGAGGTTATACGCAGTATTTT,CASSRGGYTQYF
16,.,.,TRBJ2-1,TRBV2,TGTGCCAGCAGTGAACCGGGCGGTAACAGGGCGGGTGAGCAGTTCTTC,CASSEPGGNRAGEQFF
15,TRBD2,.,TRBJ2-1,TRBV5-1,TGCGCCAGCAGCCCCCGACTAGCGGGGGATAATGAGCAGTTCTTC,CASSPRLAGDNEQFF
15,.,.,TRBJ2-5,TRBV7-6,TGTGCCAGCAGCTTCCACCAGGGGAACGGAGAGACCCAGTACTTC,CASSFHQGNGETQYF
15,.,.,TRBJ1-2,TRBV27,TGTGCCAGCAGTTTAATGCAGGGAGCTAACTATGGCTACACCTTC,CASSLMQGANYGYTF
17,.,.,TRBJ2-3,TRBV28,TGTGCCAGCAGTTTATACGTACTGGAAACTGCGACAGATACGCAGTATTTT,CASSLYVLETATDTQYF
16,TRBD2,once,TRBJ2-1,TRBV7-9,TGTGCCAGCAGCTTACAACCGGGACTAGCGGGGGGAGAGCAGTTCTTC,CASSLQPGLAGGEQFF
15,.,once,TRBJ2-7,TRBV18,TGTGCCAGCTCCCGTTCCACAGGGTTTCCCTACGAGCAGTACTTC,CASSRSTGFPYEQYF
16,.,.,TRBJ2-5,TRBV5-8,TGTGCCAGCAGCTTGGGTCAGGGGGGATTCCAAGAGACCCAGTACTTC,CASSLGQGGFQETQYF
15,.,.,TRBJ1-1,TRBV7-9,TGTGCCAGCAGCTCCCGGGGGGGACCGAACACTGAAGCTTTCTTT,CASSSRGGPNTEAFF
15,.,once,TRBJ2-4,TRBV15,TGTGCCACCAGCAGAGACGGGGTCCCTCGGTACATTCAGTACTTC,CATSRDGVPRYIQYF
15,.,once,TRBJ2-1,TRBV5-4,TGTGCCAGCAGCATTTCCTTCGGGGAAAACAATGAGCAGTTCTTC,CASSISFGENNEQFF
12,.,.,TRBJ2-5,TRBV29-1,TGCAGCGTTCTAAGGACAGATCGGACCCAGTACTTC,CSVLRTDRTQYF
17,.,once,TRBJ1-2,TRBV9,TGTGCCAGCAGCGTAGGGGGGGGCCAGCCAGCTAACTATGGCTACACCTTC,CASSVGGGQPANYGYTF
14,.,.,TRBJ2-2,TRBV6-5,TGTGCCAGTCATACTCAGCGGCGCACCGGGGAGCTGTTTTTT,CASHTQRRTGELFF
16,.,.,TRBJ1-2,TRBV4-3,TGCGCCAGCAGCCAAGAGTCCCCGGGGCCAAACTATGGCTACACCTTC,CASSQESPGPNYGYTF
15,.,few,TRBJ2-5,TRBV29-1,TGCAGCGTTGAACCGGGGTTGGGCAGGGCAGAGACCCAGTACTTC,CSVEPGLGRAETQYF
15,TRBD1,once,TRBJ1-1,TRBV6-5,TGTGCCAGCAGTCGGACAGGGGCGTTAAGAACTGAAGCTTTCTTT,CASSRTGALRTEAFF
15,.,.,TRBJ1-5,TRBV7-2,TGTGCCAGCAGCTTAGATAGTTATAGCAATCAGCCCCAGCATTTT,CASSLDSYSNQPQHF
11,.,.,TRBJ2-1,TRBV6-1,TGTGCCAGCAGTTTAGCCAATGAGCAGTTCTTC,CASSLANEQFF
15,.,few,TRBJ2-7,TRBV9,TGTGCCAGCAGCCCAAGTTGGGGGGCGCGTTACGAGCAGTACTTC,CASSPSWGARYEQYF
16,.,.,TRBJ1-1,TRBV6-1,TGTGCCAGCAGTGACTGGGGTGTAGGGTTTAACACTGAAGCTTTCTTT,CASSDWGVGFNTEAFF
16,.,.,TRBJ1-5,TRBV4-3,TGCGCCAGCAGCCAAGAAAGCTGGTCGGGAGGCCAGCCCCAGCATTTT,CASSQESWSGGQPQHF
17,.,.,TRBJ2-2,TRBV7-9,TGTGCCAGCAGCTTATATGCAGGACGGACGAACACCGGGGAGCTGTTTTTT,CASSLYAGRTNTGELFF
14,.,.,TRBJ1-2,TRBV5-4,TGTGCCAGCAGCCCCAGTTCGGCGGACTATGGCTACACCTTC,CASSPSSADYGYTF